Listed below are T cell receptor beta chains from one sample, sequenced in a study of T cell responses to AZD1222 COVID-19 vaccine. The repertoire was sequenced with immunoSEQ multiplex PCR; TCRdb's copy has only in-frame clones and lacks some. The sample has 90,000 to 120,000 clones, roughly nine tenths seen once; the top ten hold 4.5% to 5.5%. The sequencing used peripheral blood, collected 28 days after the second AZD1222 dose. The receptors come from an adult who received the AZD1222 COVID-19 vaccine. CDR3s include the opening cysteine and the closing phenylalanine or tryptophan. Fields, in order: clone size, D gene, J gene, V gene, CDR3 protein, CDR3 DNA. The D gene is left open where the match is weak. Not all rows give a size; the values are once, few, many and, for expanded clones, a class.

size: .; D: .; J: TRBJ1-1; V: TRBV6-5; CDR3: CASSYSGRVETEAFF; DNA: TGTGCCAGCAGTTACTCGGGGAGGGTAGAGACTGAAGCTTTCTTT
size: .; D: TRBD1; J: TRBJ2-1; V: TRBV6-4; CDR3: CASSTTPGTGFGEQFF; DNA: TGTGCCAGCAGCACCACTCCCGGGACAGGCTTTGGTGAGCAGTTCTTC
size: .; D: TRBD2; J: TRBJ2-3; V: TRBV27; CDR3: CASRTSGGRDTQYF; DNA: TGTGCCAGCAGGACTAGCGGGGGCCGGGATACGCAGTATTTT
size: .; D: .; J: TRBJ1-2; V: TRBV7-9; CDR3: CASILAGTVGYTF; DNA: TGTGCCAGCATCTTGGCAGGGACGGTTGGCTACACCTTC
size: .; D: .; J: TRBJ2-7; V: TRBV7-2; CDR3: CASSLVRGTYEQYF; DNA: TGTGCCAGCAGCTTAGTACGAGGGACCTACGAGCAGTACTTC
size: .; D: .; J: TRBJ1-2; V: TRBV6-5; CDR3: CASSYSVYSNYGYTF; DNA: TGTGCCAGCAGTTACTCGGTCTATTCTAACTATGGCTACACCTTC
size: .; D: .; J: TRBJ1-5; V: TRBV29-1; CDR3: CSVGQVLNQPQHF; DNA: TGCAGCGTTGGACAGGTACTGAATCAGCCCCAGCATTTT
size: .; D: .; J: TRBJ1-6; V: TRBV19; CDR3: CASSPTGMRSPLHF; DNA: TGTGCCAGTAGTCCCACAGGGATGCGCTCACCCCTCCACTTT
size: few; D: .; J: TRBJ1-5; V: TRBV28; CDR3: CASSTSGAGNQPQHF; DNA: TGTGCCAGCAGTACCTCAGGGGCCGGTAATCAGCCCCAGCATTTT
size: .; D: .; J: TRBJ2-1; V: TRBV19; CDR3: CASRTGVNEQFF; DNA: TGTGCCAGTAGGACTGGTGTCAATGAGCAGTTCTTC
size: .; D: .; J: TRBJ2-1; V: TRBV5-1; CDR3: CASSQLTGGAYNEQFF; DNA: TGCGCCAGCAGTCAATTAACGGGGGGCGCCTACAATGAGCAGTTCTTC
size: .; D: .; J: TRBJ2-7; V: TRBV5-4; CDR3: CASSSHLEQYF; DNA: TGTGCCAGCAGCTCCCATTTAGAGCAGTACTTC
size: .; D: .; J: TRBJ1-5; V: TRBV6-5; CDR3: CASSYGRGGLGQPQHF; DNA: TGTGCCAGCAGTTACGGCCGGGGAGGGTTAGGTCAGCCCCAGCATTTT
size: few; D: .; J: TRBJ1-4; V: TRBV28; CDR3: CASSRQGTNEKLFF; DNA: TGTGCCAGCAGTCGCCAGGGAACTAATGAAAAACTGTTTTTT
size: .; D: .; J: TRBJ2-3; V: TRBV27; CDR3: CASSFRGLSTDTQYF; DNA: TGTGCCAGCAGTTTTCGAGGTCTAAGCACAGATACGCAGTATTTT
size: .; D: .; J: TRBJ2-3; V: TRBV4-3; CDR3: CASSQDTGDTQYF; DNA: TGCGCCAGCAGCCAAGATACAGGGGATACGCAGTATTTT
size: .; D: .; J: TRBJ2-3; V: TRBV19; CDR3: CASSIGGRVGTDTQYF; DNA: TGTGCCAGTAGTATAGGCGGCAGGGTTGGCACAGATACGCAGTATTTT
size: .; D: TRBD1; J: TRBJ1-5; V: TRBV19; CDR3: CASSLRGLGQPQHF; DNA: TGTGCCAGTAGTTTAAGGGGGCTGGGGCAGCCCCAGCATTTT
size: .; D: .; J: TRBJ1-2; V: TRBV28; CDR3: CASRIGPNYGYTF; DNA: TGTGCCAGCAGAATAGGACCAAACTATGGCTACACCTTC
size: .; D: TRBD2; J: TRBJ2-2; V: TRBV6-6; CDR3: CASSRSPGLEGDGELFF; DNA: TGTGCCAGCAGTCGTAGCCCGGGACTAGAGGGAGACGGGGAGCTGTTTTTT
size: .; D: .; J: TRBJ2-7; V: TRBV12-3/TRBV12-4; CDR3: CASSIESSYEQYF; DNA: TGTGCCAGCTCAATAGAGAGTTCCTACGAGCAGTACTTC
size: .; D: .; J: TRBJ2-3; V: TRBV3-1/TRBV3-2; CDR3: CASSQLGTDTQYF; DNA: TGTGCCAGCAGCCAATTAGGCACAGATACGCAGTATTTT
size: .; D: .; J: TRBJ1-1; V: TRBV3-1/TRBV3-2; CDR3: CASRNGATVNTEAFF; DNA: TGTGCCAGCCGAAACGGGGCGACAGTCAACACTGAAGCTTTCTTT
size: .; D: .; J: TRBJ2-1; V: TRBV7-3; CDR3: CASSSNPTIGNEQFF; DNA: TGTGCCAGCAGCTCCAACCCTACAATAGGGAATGAGCAGTTCTTC
size: .; D: .; J: TRBJ1-5; V: TRBV12-3/TRBV12-4; CDR3: CASSFGGNQPQHF; DNA: TGTGCCAGCAGTTTTGGGGGCAATCAGCCCCAGCATTTT
size: .; D: .; J: TRBJ1-3; V: TRBV19; CDR3: CASSIVSGPGNTIYF; DNA: TGTGCCAGTAGTATAGTTTCAGGGCCTGGAAACACCATATATTTT
size: .; D: .; J: TRBJ2-7; V: TRBV13; CDR3: CASHSGGTYEQYF; DNA: TGTGCCAGCCACTCCGGAGGGACCTACGAGCAGTACTTC
size: .; D: .; J: TRBJ2-5; V: TRBV3-1/TRBV3-2; CDR3: CASSQQETQYF; DNA: TGTGCCAGCAGCCAACAAGAGACCCAGTACTTC
size: .; D: .; J: TRBJ2-7; V: TRBV21-1; CDR3: CASSPELGRQTYEQYF; DNA: TGTGCCAGCAGCCCGGAGCTGGGCAGACAGACCTACGAGCAGTACTTC
size: .; D: .; J: TRBJ2-7; V: TRBV11-2; CDR3: CASSLDLPSQGHEQYF; DNA: TGTGCCAGCAGCTTAGATCTCCCCTCGCAGGGCCACGAGCAGTACTTC
size: .; D: .; J: TRBJ2-3; V: TRBV7-9; CDR3: CASSLYGTSTDTQYF; DNA: TGTGCCAGCAGCTTGTACGGGACTAGCACAGATACGCAGTATTTT
size: .; D: .; J: TRBJ1-5; V: TRBV15; CDR3: CATSRRVNQPQHF; DNA: TGTGCCACCAGCAGGCGAGTTAATCAGCCCCAGCATTTT
size: .; D: TRBD1; J: TRBJ1-4; V: TRBV27; CDR3: CASSPWTGENEKLFF; DNA: TGTGCCAGCAGTCCCTGGACAGGGGAGAATGAAAAACTGTTTTTT
size: .; D: .; J: TRBJ2-5; V: TRBV27; CDR3: CASRPLVPRGQETQYF; DNA: TGTGCCAGCCGTCCTCTCGTCCCGCGGGGCCAAGAGACCCAGTACTTC
size: .; D: .; J: TRBJ2-3; V: TRBV6-5; CDR3: CASQQVWTDTQYF; DNA: TGTGCCAGCCAACAGGTTTGGACAGATACGCAGTATTTT
size: .; D: .; J: TRBJ2-1; V: TRBV3-1/TRBV3-2; CDR3: CASSPPGVDEQFF; DNA: TGTGCCAGCAGCCCTCCAGGGGTGGATGAGCAGTTCTTC
size: .; D: .; J: TRBJ2-7; V: TRBV6-1; CDR3: CASSERTGNEQYF; DNA: TGTGCCAGCAGTGAAAGAACCGGAAACGAGCAGTACTTC
size: .; D: TRBD2; J: TRBJ2-1; V: TRBV3-1/TRBV3-2; CDR3: CASSQERIAGGKNNEQFF; DNA: TGTGCCAGCAGCCAAGAACGGATAGCGGGGGGGAAGAACAATGAGCAGTTCTTC
size: .; D: .; J: TRBJ1-4; V: TRBV6-6; CDR3: CASSLRTLTRDGRNEKLFF; DNA: TGTGCCAGCAGTCTACGTACGCTAACCCGGGACGGTCGAAATGAAAAACTGTTTTTT
size: .; D: .; J: TRBJ1-5; V: TRBV7-9; CDR3: CASSLTEQPQHF; DNA: TGTGCCAGCAGCTTGACGGAACAGCCCCAGCATTTT
size: .; D: .; J: TRBJ1-4; V: TRBV4-1; CDR3: CASSQARQAGGEKLFF; DNA: TGCGCCAGCAGCCAAGCCCGACAGGCGGGGGGTGAAAAACTGTTTTTT
size: .; D: .; J: TRBJ1-3; V: TRBV6-5; CDR3: CASSYERGNTIYF; DNA: TGTGCCAGCAGTTACGAGAGGGGAAACACCATATATTTT
size: .; D: .; J: TRBJ2-7; V: TRBV10-2; CDR3: CASGLQGSYEQYF; DNA: TGCGCCAGCGGTCTTCAGGGGTCCTACGAGCAGTACTTC
size: few; D: .; J: TRBJ1-6; V: TRBV7-8; CDR3: CASSFSGNSPLHF; DNA: TGTGCCAGCAGCTTTTCCGGAAATTCACCCCTCCACTTT
size: .; D: .; J: TRBJ2-7; V: TRBV12-3/TRBV12-4; CDR3: CASSSQQGYEQYF; DNA: TGTGCCAGCAGTTCCCAACAGGGTTACGAGCAGTACTTC
size: .; D: .; J: TRBJ1-5; V: TRBV7-8; CDR3: CASSLAYRDSNQPQHF; DNA: TGTGCCAGCAGCTTAGCGTACAGGGATAGCAATCAGCCCCAGCATTTT
size: .; D: .; J: TRBJ1-2; V: TRBV29-1; CDR3: CSALPREVLYGYTF; DNA: TGCAGCGCCCTTCCCAGGGAGGTCCTATATGGCTACACCTTC
size: .; D: .; J: TRBJ1-1; V: TRBV18; CDR3: CASSPSAESTEAFF; DNA: TGTGCCAGCTCACCGAGTGCAGAGAGCACTGAAGCTTTCTTT
size: .; D: TRBD1; J: TRBJ2-2; V: TRBV19; CDR3: CASSISGTGGTGELFF; DNA: TGTGCCAGTAGTATAAGTGGGACAGGGGGAACCGGGGAGCTGTTTTTT
size: .; D: .; J: TRBJ1-1; V: TRBV18; CDR3: CASSPDKNSEAFF; DNA: TGTGCCAGCTCACCAGACAAGAACAGTGAAGCTTTCTTT
size: .; D: .; J: TRBJ1-1; V: TRBV6-4; CDR3: CASSDRENTEAFF; DNA: TGTGCCAGCAGTGACCGGGAGAACACTGAAGCTTTCTTT
size: .; D: .; J: TRBJ1-6; V: TRBV5-5; CDR3: CASSYGTLNSPLHF; DNA: TGTGCCAGCAGCTACGGGACCCTAAATTCACCCCTCCACTTT
size: .; D: TRBD2; J: TRBJ2-5; V: TRBV19; CDR3: CASSIRLAVETQYF; DNA: TGTGCCAGTAGTATTCGGCTAGCGGTAGAGACCCAGTACTTC
size: .; D: .; J: TRBJ2-7; V: TRBV6-5; CDR3: CASRPRQTHSYEQYF; DNA: TGTGCCAGCAGACCCAGACAGACCCACAGCTACGAGCAGTACTTC
size: .; D: .; J: TRBJ1-5; V: TRBV12-3/TRBV12-4; CDR3: CASSLGIQPQHF; DNA: TGTGCCAGCAGTTTAGGCATCCAGCCCCAGCATTTT
size: .; D: .; J: TRBJ1-4; V: TRBV5-5; CDR3: CASTPPGANEKLFF; DNA: TGTGCCAGCACACCCCCAGGGGCTAATGAAAAACTGTTTTTT
size: .; D: .; J: TRBJ1-3; V: TRBV3-1/TRBV3-2; CDR3: CASTPTLSGNTIYF; DNA: TGTGCCAGCACCCCCACGTTATCTGGAAACACCATATATTTT
size: .; D: TRBD1; J: TRBJ2-7; V: TRBV11-2; CDR3: CASSLPEGAAYEQYF; DNA: TGTGCCAGCAGCCTCCCCGAGGGGGCTGCCTACGAGCAGTACTTC
size: .; D: TRBD1; J: TRBJ1-1; V: TRBV28; CDR3: CASSRQGIAAFF; DNA: TGTGCCAGCAGTAGACAGGGGATTGCTGCTTTCTTT
size: once; D: .; J: TRBJ1-1; V: TRBV18; CDR3: CASSPPSRGAEAFF; DNA: TGTGCCAGCTCACCACCGAGTCGGGGGGCTGAAGCTTTCTTT